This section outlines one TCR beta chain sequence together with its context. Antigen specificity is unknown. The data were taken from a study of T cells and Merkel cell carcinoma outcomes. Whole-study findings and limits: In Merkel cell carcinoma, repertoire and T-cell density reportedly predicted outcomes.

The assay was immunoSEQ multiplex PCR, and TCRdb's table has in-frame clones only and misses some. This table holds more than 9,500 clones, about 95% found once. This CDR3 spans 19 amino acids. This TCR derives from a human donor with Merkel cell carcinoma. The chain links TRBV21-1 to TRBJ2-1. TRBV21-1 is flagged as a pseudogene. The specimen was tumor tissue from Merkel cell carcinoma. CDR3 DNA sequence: TGTGCCAGCAGCCCCCGGACGGAGACATTTGTCCCCTCATACAATGAGCAGTTCTTC. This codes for CASSPRTETFVPSYNEQFF.